A selection of T cell receptor beta chains follows, all from one sample in a study of T cell clusters in autoimmune cytopenias. TCRdb re-called the multiplex PCR reads; one entry per CDR3 protein, DNA not given. The sample is made up of approximately 2,100 distinct CDR3 sequences, and the top ten hold around 60% of it. This sample also belongs to another study, concerning T cell repertoires in aging, cancer and after chemotherapy.

What was sequenced was peripheral blood. These receptors originate from a human donor with an autoimmune cytopenia or autoimmune hepatitis (not recorded which). The CDR3 runs from the conserved cysteine through the conserved F or W. Some rows mark clone size as missing; the rest say once, few, many or name a class of expanded clone.

TRBJ2-3,-,TRBV7-2,CASSPNSARRETQYF
TRBJ1-2,medium-sized,TRBV5-6,CASSLVGATPGYTF
TRBJ2-7,-,TRBV6-2/TRBV6-3,CASASSYEQYF
TRBJ2-7,medium-sized,TRBV18,CASSIRPDSYEQYF
TRBJ1-1,-,TRBV12-3/TRBV12-4,CASSFATAEAFF
TRBJ2-6,-,TRBV6-5,CASSFTELRGANVLTF
TRBJ2-7,-,TRBV5-1,CASSTGLTATYEQYF
TRBJ1-5,-,TRBV6-5,CASRGEQENQPQHF
TRBJ2-3,medium-sized,TRBV12-3/TRBV12-4,CASSTRGLADTQYF
TRBJ2-7,medium-sized,TRBV6-5,CASSYGTSGMGEQYF
TRBJ1-1,-,TRBV6-1,CASTLGPLLGLNTEAFF
TRBJ2-7,medium-sized,TRBV7-6,CASSLAGTPVNEQYF
TRBJ1-1,-,TRBV30,CAWMWKDTEAFF
TRBJ2-3,-,TRBV11-2,CASSRIGRRTTDTQYF
TRBJ2-3,hyperexpanded,TRBV11-3,CASSLHGDTQYF
TRBJ1-1,-,TRBV5-6,CASSPMRGARTEAFF
TRBJ2-7,medium-sized,TRBV5-6,CASSLGAVRSYEQYF
TRBJ1-1,medium-sized,TRBV29-1,CSVEEGGHAEAFF
TRBJ2-5,-,TRBV5-1,CASSSDGTSAGETQYF